The rows below give T cell receptor beta chains drawn from one sample of a study of Graves' ophthalmopathy and Graves' hyperthyroidism. MiXCR, run by TCRdb on the multiplex PCR reads, gives a single entry per CDR3 protein. This table holds 200,000 to 250,000 distinct CDR3 sequences, under 25% found once. The sample taken for sequencing was peripheral blood. The receptors originated from a woman aged 50 to 60 with Graves' ophthalmopathy. CDR3s include the opening cysteine and the closing phenylalanine or tryptophan. The D gene is left open where the match is weak. The listing skips clone size in some rows; elsewhere it reads once, few, many or a size class.

- | - | TRBJ2-7 | TRBV28 | TGTGCCAGCAGTCCCATCGGGACGCAACCCTACGAGCAGTACTTC | CASSPIGTQPYEQYF
many | TRBD2 | TRBJ2-7 | TRBV20-1 | TGCAGTGCTGATCCGGGACTAGCGGGAGGACCCCCCTACGAGCAGTACTTC | CSADPGLAGGPPYEQYF
many | - | TRBJ2-4 | TRBV12-3/TRBV12-4 | TGTGCCAGCAGCTATTCCGGGACCCTTGGAAACATTCAGTACTTC | CASSYSGTLGNIQYF
many | - | TRBJ2-4 | TRBV29-1 | TGCAGTGCCGCGGTTGACAACATTCAGTACTTC | CSAAVDNIQYF
many | - | TRBJ2-7 | TRBV6-1 | TGTGCCAGCAATAAAGGACGCGAGCAGTACTTC | CASNKGREQYF
many | - | TRBJ2-5 | TRBV28 | TGTGCCAGCAGTTTTGGCAGGGCCCTCCAAGAGACCCAGTACTTC | CASSFGRALQETQYF
many | - | TRBJ1-3 | TRBV12-3/TRBV12-4 | TGTGCCAGCAGACCCGGACGGTACCGCTCTGGAAACACCGTATATTTT | CASRPGRYRSGNTVYF
- | TRBD2 | TRBJ2-7 | TRBV7-2 | TGTGCCAGCAGCTTCGTTCCTAGCGGGACCTACGAGCAGTACTTC | CASSFVPSGTYEQYF
many | - | TRBJ2-2 | TRBV12-3/TRBV12-4 | TGTGCCAGCAGTTCCCCGCGTAGTAGCGTTGGGACCGGGGAGCTGTTTTTT | CASSSPRSSVGTGELFF
- | - | TRBJ1-5 | TRBV28 | TGTGCCAGCAGTTTGACAGATGTGGGCAATCAGCCCCAGCATTTT | CASSLTDVGNQPQHF
many | - | TRBJ2-5 | TRBV6-1 | TGTGCCAGCAGTCTACCTCCGGGGGCCCAGTACTTC | CASSLPPGAQYF
many | - | TRBJ2-2 | TRBV5-1 | TGCGCCAGCAGGTCGGGGAGCACCGGGGAGCTGTTTTTT | CASRSGSTGELFF
few | - | TRBJ1-2 | TRBV18 | TGTGCCAGCTCCCCACCCACTCCTAACTATGGCTACACCTTC | CASSPPTPNYGYTF
many | TRBD2 | TRBJ2-2 | TRBV19 | TGTGCCAGTAGTATAGTAACTAGCGGGAGTAAGTTAGGCGGGGAGCTGTTTTTT | CASSIVTSGSKLGGELFF
- | - | TRBJ2-7 | TRBV6-1 | TGTGCCAGCAGCCGAGATGGGACGGGAAACTACGAGCAGTACTTC | CASSRDGTGNYEQYF
many | - | TRBJ2-5 | TRBV15 | TGTGCCACCAGCGGAGTCATCGGGGAGACCCAGTACTTC | CATSGVIGETQYF
- | - | TRBJ2-7 | TRBV19 | TGTGCCAGCGGGGATCCAGGGGTGTACGAGCAGTACTTC | CASGDPGVYEQYF
many | TRBD2 | TRBJ2-5 | TRBV7-6 | TGTGCCAGCAGCTTATTGGCGGGACTAGCGGGAAAAGAGACCCAGTACTTC | CASSLLAGLAGKETQYF
- | - | TRBJ1-1 | TRBV7-2 | TGTGCCAGCAGCTTAGCGGCAGCCCACACTGAAGCTTTCTTT | CASSLAAAHTEAFF